The T cell receptor (beta chain) described here comes from a study of blood T cells in healthy people across ages (dated by TCRdb to the mid-2010s). At the level of the whole study: In model experiments, template switching captured roughly one uniquely barcoded TCR beta cDNA molecule for every two T cells. The study measured age-related changes in TCR beta repertoire diversity using deep sequencing normalized with unique cDNA molecular identifiers. The donors were split into four age groups: young (average 16 years), middle-aged (more than 35), aged (more than 60) and long-lived (over 75). The study analyzed two additional independent replicas of 1 million unique cDNA reads from the same blood draw for two donors, one aged 18 to 30 and one aged 80 or older.

The approximately 39 donors, aged 6 to 90 years, were systemically healthy Caucasian individuals from Russia. Each donor gave 8.5 to 10 milliliters of peripheral blood, collected into EDTA-treated Vacutainer tubes. Ficoll-Paque density-gradient centrifugation was used to isolate PBMCs, with at least 6.5 million per sample. Trizol reagent was used to extract total RNA from PBMCs, with at least 5 micrograms per sample. For every donor, an aliquot of PBMCs went through flow cytometry to measure the percentages of naive CD45RAhigh/CD27high T cells. The V and J ends are trimmed by 8 bases and 0 bases, leaving 19 bases between them. The germline V gene encodes CDR1 SNHLY and CDR2 FYNNEI. The CDR3 contains 17 residues, cysteine and phenylalanine counted. Just the 51-base CDR3 DNA is kept, in frame starting at base 1. Library preparation used 5' RACE. TCRdb records Illumina HiSeq 2500 as the sequencer. A second PCR of about 6 to 11 cycles was run with a J-beta primer mix and a sample-barcoded 5' primer. A unique molecular identifier was introduced onto each TCR beta cDNA molecule by a template-switch 5' adaptor carrying 12 random nucleotides. At least 2.5 million CDR3-containing paired-end reads were obtained from each sample. The Mint cDNA synthesis kit, primed by a TRBC-specific oligonucleotide, was used to synthesize first-strand cDNA from all RNA. After uracil-DNA glycosylase treatment, a first 18-cycle PCR used universal primers M1SS and BC2_uni_R on all cDNA. Regarding the original processing steps: For normalization, 1 million high-quality reads, each with a distinct molecular identifier, were randomly selected from each sample. Instead of being binned into consensus sequences, reads that shared molecular identifiers were thrown out. MiTCR, set to a Q25 quality threshold and the strictest error-elimination algorithm, was used for CDR3 identification, clonotype clustering and error correction. A nonparametric unseen species model with Euler transformation was used to estimate a lower bound on total TCR beta diversity. The public reads were reprocessed in TCRdb via fastp at Q25 and MiXCR, keeping in-frame beta chains. CDR3 protein duplicates are merged, each entry listing the most common genes and DNA. V and J calls and clone size were set by TCRdb, not the authors. This sample has approximately 580,000 distinct CDR3 sequences in its table, and nearly 25% of those were observed once. Around 10% of the sample lies in the top ten.

This clonotype has a handful of counts. Its antigen remains undetermined. Base qualities are not at hand, and no much larger clone is one base apart. Results and caveats for the whole study, not just this receptor: Bulk unsorted PBMC profiling prevented conclusive comparison of naive and antigen-experienced compartments. Compared with the aged group, the long-lived group had more naive CD4+ T cells, fewer expanded clones and increased TCR diversity, suggesting age selection. Estimates of total diversity from one million sequenced T cells were regarded as lower bounds and underestimates. Observed TCR beta diversity correlated strongly with the percentage of naive T cells measured by flow cytometry. The CMV infection status of donors was not known, potentially confounding age-related changes in expanded clonotypes. As age increased, observed TCR beta diversity per million T cells dropped in a roughly linear way, and a significant reduction was already evident by age approximately 40.

These data were also reused for a study on T cells of mothers and their children. The second investigation adds: Nine systemically healthy Caucasian individuals, comprising three mothers and their six children, were included as donors. cDNA synthesis consumed the entire amount of extracted RNA, loaded at roughly 1.5 ug RNA in each 15 ul reaction. In the second PCR, the M1S primer introduced both the sample barcodes and 2-4 random nucleotides. Over 8.5 million TCR beta CDR3 reads came from each mother, compared with 2.5 million to 3.5 million reads from each child. TCR recombination output is similarly shaped by thymic selection in related and unrelated pairs, with a minor effect exerted by inherited differences. Normalized repertoire overlap in related mother-child pairs was always slightly higher than in unrelated mother-child pairs, but the difference was never significant. No persistent microchimeric T cell clones were found, with a detection sensitivity of 80 to 100 clones per million clonotypes. Deep NGS was used in the study to compare the TCR beta repertoires of mothers and children and to look for features that separate related mother-child pairs from unrelated individuals. Mothers averaged roughly 36 +/- 4 years of age and children averaged roughly 12 +/- 4 years. After adapter ligation with NEBNext reagents, the libraries were sequenced on Illumina HiSeq 2000 with 100+100 nt paired-end reads. To prevent cross-contamination, the mother and child libraries were prepared one month apart and sequenced in separate runs. For each donor, somewhere between about 500,000 and 2,300,000 distinct TCR beta clonotypes were identified. Naive TCR beta clonotypes were estimated from low-frequency clonotypes matched to each donor's FACS-determined naive share, without sorting.

The clonotype originates from a boy aged 5 to 17 in good health. The sample consisted of blood. The chain joins TRBV2 to TRBJ1-4; possibly the D gene is TRBD1, per 6 matching bases. The CDR3 sequence is CASLTPDRIATNEKLFF. The nucleotide sequence is given as TGTGCCAGCCTAACTCCGGACAGAATAGCAACTAATGAAAAACTGTTTTTT.